This T cell receptor (beta chain) comes out of a study of T cell responses to AZD1222 COVID-19 vaccine (dated by TCRdb to the early 2020s). For the study in its entirety: TCR sequencing covered 233 trial participants: about 210 given two doses of AZD1222 and 26 given two doses of MenACWY control vaccine. Trial participants were enrolled by age into 18-55, 56-69 and 70-plus year subgroups, with approximately 150, 30 and 60 TCR-sequenced participants respectively.

From the germline V gene (reference sequence), CDR1 is LNHDA and CDR2 is SQIVND. The CDR3 covers 15 residues, taking in both the cysteine and the phenylalanine. Of all the DNA, just the CDR3 is kept, 45 bases in frame from base 1. V ends up 5 bases short and J 1 base short, with an unmatched junction base count of 7. The CDR3 regions of human TCRbeta chains were subjected to immunosequencing. In the original analysis: Repertoire TCRs were matched against a reference library of SARS-CoV-2-specific TCRs generated with the MIRA antigen-specificity platform. Breadth meant the fraction of unique TCRs that were SARS-CoV-2-associated, whereas depth meant the fraction of total T cells that were SARS-CoV-2-associated. Using the MIRA data, each spike-specific TCR was mapped to the spike region that the TCR reacts to and placed in a CD4 or CD8 class. Log10-transformed breadth and depth values were compared by one-way ANOVA with Sidak's multiple comparisons tests. TCRdb took this table from immuneACCESS and kept in-frame rearrangements with V and J called. Such tables lack part of the clones; where checked against another copy, unresolved V genes explain under half of the gap, and the rest is unexplained. V, J and clone size are taken as reported in that table, and D and trimming were inferred from the DNA itself. The sample includes 150,000 to 200,000 clones, with about 90% observed a single time. The biggest ten clones account for roughly 1.9% of the sample.

In the paper's terms, the time point label means: about 28 days (+/-7) after the second vaccine dose. AZD1222 recipients whose second dose came at about 4 weeks and those whose second dose came at about 12 weeks were combined into one group, since spike-specific TCR depth and breadth did not differ between the two schedules. Vaccinee samples were obtained from the UK trials COV001 and COV002, which included a single-blind randomized controlled phase 2/3 trial of AZD1222 (ChAdOx1 nCoV-19) in healthy adults. For TCRbeta chain sequencing, PBMC samples were collected from trial participants at day 0 and at day 28 after the second dose. Overall study results and their limits: Because no day 14 peak-response samples were available, repertoires were characterized only after the peak T cell response. CD4 TCRs associated with the vaccine covered the entire spike protein, and the dominant responses were in regions 160-218 and 743-854. A significant rise in spike-specific TCR breadth and depth was observed after two AZD1222 doses relative to day 0 and relative to MenACWY recipients. Participants were mostly white British, with more females than males. The authors suggested clonal diversity may have been underestimated. Nearly half of unique spike-specific TCRs reportedly recognized epitopes outside regions mutated in the B.1.351 and B.1.1.7 variants. Only a handful of AZD1222 recipients were SARS-CoV-2 seropositive at baseline, limiting conclusions about previously exposed vaccinees. The 56-69-year group was small, and its depth increase did not reach significance, likely because of low power.

This clone was seen a handful of times. Its antigen remains undetermined. The record has no base qualities; no much larger clone is one base away. Within the sample, other DNA sequences also encode this same CDR3. The sequenced sample was peripheral blood, obtained 28 days after the second AZD1222 dose. The sequence was collected from an adult who received the AZD1222 COVID-19 vaccine. The rearrangement combines TRBV19 with TRBJ1-1, with 7 bases in between that match TRBD1. The nucleotide sequence reads TGTGCCAGTAGTCCAGGGGGAGCCTCGAACACTGAAGCTTTCTTT. Its product reads: CASSPGGASNTEAFF.